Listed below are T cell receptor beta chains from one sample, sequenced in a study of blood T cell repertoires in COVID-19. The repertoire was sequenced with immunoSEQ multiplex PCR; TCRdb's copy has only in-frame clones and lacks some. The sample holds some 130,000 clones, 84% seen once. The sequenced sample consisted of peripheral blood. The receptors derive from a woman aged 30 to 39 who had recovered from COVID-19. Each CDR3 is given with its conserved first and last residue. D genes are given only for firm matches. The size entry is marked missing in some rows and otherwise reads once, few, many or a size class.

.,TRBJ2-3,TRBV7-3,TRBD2,CASSPGTSGSAQYF,TGTGCCAGCAGCCCCGGGACTAGCGGGAGTGCGCAGTATTTT
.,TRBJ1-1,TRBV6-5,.,CASSYGAGNTEAFF,TGTGCCAGCAGTTACGGGGCAGGGAATACTGAAGCTTTCTTT
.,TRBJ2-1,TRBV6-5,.,CASSYKGREQFF,TGTGCCAGCAGTTACAAGGGGCGTGAGCAGTTCTTC
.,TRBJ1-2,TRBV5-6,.,CASSLVGLISYTF,TGTGCCAGCAGCTTGGTGGGCCTTATCAGCTACACCTTC
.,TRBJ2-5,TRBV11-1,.,CASSFMGRGGETQYF,TGTGCCAGCAGCTTTATGGGCAGGGGCGGCGAGACCCAGTACTTC
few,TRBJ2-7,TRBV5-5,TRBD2,CASNPTGGTSGKYEQYF,TGTGCCAGCAACCCCACAGGGGGGACTAGCGGGAAATACGAGCAGTACTTC
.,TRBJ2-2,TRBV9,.,CASSVSGTNTGELFF,TGTGCCAGCAGCGTTAGCGGTACGAACACCGGGGAGCTGTTTTTT
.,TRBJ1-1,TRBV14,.,CASSQRQGLSKAFF,TGTGCCAGCAGCCAACGCCAGGGTCTCTCTAAAGCTTTCTTT
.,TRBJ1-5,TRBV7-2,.,CASSLGTRIYSNQPQHF,TGTGCCAGCAGCCTAGGGACAAGGATTTATAGCAATCAGCCCCAGCATTTT
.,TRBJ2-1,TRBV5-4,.,CASSLESGTYNEQFF,TGTGCCAGCAGCTTAGAAAGCGGAACGTACAATGAGCAGTTCTTC
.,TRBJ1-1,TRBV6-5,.,CASRRTESLAFGAFF,TGTGCCAGCAGACGGACGGAGAGCCTAGCGTTTGGAGCTTTCTTT
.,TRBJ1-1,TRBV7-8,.,CASSLSHTRGTEAFF,TGTGCCAGCAGCTTATCCCACACAAGGGGCACTGAAGCTTTCTTT
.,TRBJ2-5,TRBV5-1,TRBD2,CASSLAREDQETQYF,TGCGCCAGCAGCTTGGCTCGGGAGGACCAAGAGACCCAGTACTTC
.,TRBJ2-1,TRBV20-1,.,CTQDRGNEQFF,TGCACACAAGATAGGGGGAATGAGCAGTTCTTC
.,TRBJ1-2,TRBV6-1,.,CASSRGLKDYGYTF,TGTGCCAGCAGCCGGGGACTGAAAGACTATGGCTACACCTTC
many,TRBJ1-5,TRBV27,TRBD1,CASSQEGTGKNQPQHF,TGTGCCAGCAGTCAAGAAGGGACAGGGAAAAATCAGCCCCAGCATTTT